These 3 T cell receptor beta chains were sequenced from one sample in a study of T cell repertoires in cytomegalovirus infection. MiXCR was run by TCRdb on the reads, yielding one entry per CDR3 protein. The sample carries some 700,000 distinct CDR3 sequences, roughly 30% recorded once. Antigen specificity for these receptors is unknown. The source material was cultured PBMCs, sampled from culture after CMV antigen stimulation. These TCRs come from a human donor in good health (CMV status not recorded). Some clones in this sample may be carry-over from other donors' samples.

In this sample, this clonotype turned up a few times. The CDR3 sequence is CASSLEGTANYEQYF. CDR3 DNA sequence: TGTGCCAGCAGCTTAGAGGGGACAGCGAACTACGAGCAGTACTTC. The rearrangement joins TRBV7-2 to TRBJ2-7; 7 nucleotides agree with TRBD1. The CDR3 extends over 15 amino acids. Germline V gives CDR1 SGHTA, CDR2 FQGNSA. The V and J ends lost 1 base and 3 bases, in that order; junction bases with no gene match: 6.

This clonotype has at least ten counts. This CDR3 is CASSLDRGGYEQYF. The CDR3 DNA reads as TGTGCCAGCAGCTTAGACAGGGGGGGCTACGAGCAGTACTTC. This chain uses TRBV7-2 with TRBJ2-7; TRBD1 might be the D (8 bases). Germline V gives CDR1 SGHTA, CDR2 FQGNSA. V was trimmed by 1 base and J by 3 bases, leaving 10 bases between them. The CDR3 has 14 residues.

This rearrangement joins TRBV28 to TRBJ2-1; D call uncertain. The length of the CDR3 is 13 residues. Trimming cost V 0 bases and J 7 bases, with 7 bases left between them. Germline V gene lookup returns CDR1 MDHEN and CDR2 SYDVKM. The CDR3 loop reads CASSLWAQNEQFF. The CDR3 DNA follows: TGTGCCAGCAGTTTATGGGCCCAGAATGAGCAGTTCTTC.